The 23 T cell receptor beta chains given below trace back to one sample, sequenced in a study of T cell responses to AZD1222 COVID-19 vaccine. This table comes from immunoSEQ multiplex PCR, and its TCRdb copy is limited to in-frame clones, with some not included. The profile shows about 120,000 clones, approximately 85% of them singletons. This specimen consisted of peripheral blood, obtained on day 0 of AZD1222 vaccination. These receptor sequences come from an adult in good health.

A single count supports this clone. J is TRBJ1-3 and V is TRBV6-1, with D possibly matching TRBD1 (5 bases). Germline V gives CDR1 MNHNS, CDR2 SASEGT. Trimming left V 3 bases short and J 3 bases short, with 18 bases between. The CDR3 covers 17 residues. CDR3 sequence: CASSEGPRGYRGNTIYF. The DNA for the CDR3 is TGTGCCAGCAGTGAGGGGCCGAGGGGATATCGTGGAAACACCATATATTTT.

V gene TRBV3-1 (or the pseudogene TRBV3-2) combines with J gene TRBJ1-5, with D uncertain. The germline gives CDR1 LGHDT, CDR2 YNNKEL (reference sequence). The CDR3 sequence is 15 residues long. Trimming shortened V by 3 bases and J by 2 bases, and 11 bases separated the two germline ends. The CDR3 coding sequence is TGTGCCAGCAGCCAGGGTCGGGGAGGCAATCAGCCCCAGCATTTT. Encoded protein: CASSQGRGGNQPQHF.

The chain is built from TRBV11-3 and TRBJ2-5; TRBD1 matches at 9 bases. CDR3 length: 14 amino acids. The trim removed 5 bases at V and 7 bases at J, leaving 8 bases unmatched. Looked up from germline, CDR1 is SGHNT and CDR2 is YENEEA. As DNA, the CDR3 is TGTGCCAGCAGCCCAAGGACAGGGGCGGGGACCCAGTACTTC. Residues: CASSPRTGAGTQYF.

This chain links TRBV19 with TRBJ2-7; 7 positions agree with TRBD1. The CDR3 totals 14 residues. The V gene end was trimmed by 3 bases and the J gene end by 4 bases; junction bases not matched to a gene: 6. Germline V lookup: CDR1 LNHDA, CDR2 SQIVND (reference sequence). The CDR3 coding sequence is TGTGCCAGTAGTATCGAAAGGGGGCCATACGAGCAGTACTTC. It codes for CASSIERGPYEQYF.

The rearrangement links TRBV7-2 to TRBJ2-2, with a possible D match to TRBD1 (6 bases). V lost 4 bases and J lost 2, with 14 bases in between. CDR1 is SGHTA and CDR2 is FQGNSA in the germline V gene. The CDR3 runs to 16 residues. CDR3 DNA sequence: TGTGCCAGCAGCTCCAGGGGTTCGTATAACACCGGGGAGCTGTTTTTT. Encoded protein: CASSSRGSYNTGELFF. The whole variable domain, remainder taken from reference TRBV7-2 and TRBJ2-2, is GAGVSQSPSNKVTEKGKDVELRCDPISGHTALYWYRQSLGQGLEFLIYFQGNSAPDKSGLPSDRFSAERTGGSVSTLTIQRTQQEDSAVYLCASSSRGSYNTGELFFGEGSRLTVL.

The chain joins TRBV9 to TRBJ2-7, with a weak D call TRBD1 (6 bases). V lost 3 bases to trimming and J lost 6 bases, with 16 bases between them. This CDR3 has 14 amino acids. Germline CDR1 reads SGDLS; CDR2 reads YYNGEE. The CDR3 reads CASSGPGTFGEQYF. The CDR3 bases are TGTGCCAGCAGCGGGCCCGGGACATTTGGCGAGCAGTACTTC.

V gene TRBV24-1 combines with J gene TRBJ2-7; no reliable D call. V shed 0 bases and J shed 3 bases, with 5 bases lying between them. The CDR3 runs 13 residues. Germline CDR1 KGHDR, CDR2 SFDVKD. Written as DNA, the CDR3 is TGTGCCACCAGTGATTTGGCAGGCTACGAGCAGTACTTC. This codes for CATSDLAGYEQYF.

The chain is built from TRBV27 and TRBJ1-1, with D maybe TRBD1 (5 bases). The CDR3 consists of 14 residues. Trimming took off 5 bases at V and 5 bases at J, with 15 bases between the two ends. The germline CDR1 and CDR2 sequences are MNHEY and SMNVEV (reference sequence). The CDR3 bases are TGTGCCAGCAGTCCCCCCCCGGGGGGAACTGAAGCTTTCTTT. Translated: CASSPPPGGTEAFF.

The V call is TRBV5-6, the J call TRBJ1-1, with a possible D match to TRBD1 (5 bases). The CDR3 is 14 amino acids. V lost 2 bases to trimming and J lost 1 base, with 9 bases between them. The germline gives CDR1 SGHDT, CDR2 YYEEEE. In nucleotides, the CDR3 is TGTGCCAGCAGCTTTGCCCAGGGGAACACTGAAGCTTTCTTT. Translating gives CASSFAQGNTEAFF.

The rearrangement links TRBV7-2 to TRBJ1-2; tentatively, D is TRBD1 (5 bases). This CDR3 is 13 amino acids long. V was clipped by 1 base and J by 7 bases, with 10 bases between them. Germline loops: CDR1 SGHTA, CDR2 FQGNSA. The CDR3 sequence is CASSLDPGFGYTF. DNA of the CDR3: TGTGCCAGCAGCTTAGACCCAGGGTTTGGCTACACCTTC.

The CDR3 DNA reads as TGTGCCAGCTTCATCGGTAGGGACCCCTCTGGAAACACCATATATTTT. As protein: CASFIGRDPSGNTIYF. The chain has TRBV2 and TRBJ1-3; D might be TRBD1 (5 bases). V lost 8 bases and J 0 bases, leaving 17 bases between the germline ends. The CDR3 covers 16 residues. Germline CDR1 and CDR2: SNHLY and FYNNEI.

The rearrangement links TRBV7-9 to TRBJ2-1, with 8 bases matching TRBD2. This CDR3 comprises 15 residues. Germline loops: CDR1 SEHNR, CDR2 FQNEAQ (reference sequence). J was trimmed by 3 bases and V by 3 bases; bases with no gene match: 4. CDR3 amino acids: CASSFAGGIYNEQFF. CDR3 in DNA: TGTGCCAGCAGCTTCGCGGGGGGCATCTACAATGAGCAGTTCTTC. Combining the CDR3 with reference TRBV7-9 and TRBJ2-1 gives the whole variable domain DTGVSQNPRHKITKRGQNVTFRCDPISEHNRLYWYRQTLGQGPEFLTYFQNEAQLEKSRLLSDRFSAERPKGSFSTLEIQRTEQGDSAMYLCASSFAGGIYNEQFFGPGTRLTVL.

CDR3 protein: CASSYVYTGELFF. The CDR3 DNA reads TGTGCCAGCAGTTACGTGTATACCGGGGAGCTGTTTTTT. The chain carries TRBV6-2 or TRBV6-3 and TRBJ2-2; no clear D. V lost 2 bases to trimming and J lost 5 bases, with 6 bases between them. The CDR3 runs 13 residues. Germline lookup yields CDR1 MNHEY and CDR2 SVGEGT.

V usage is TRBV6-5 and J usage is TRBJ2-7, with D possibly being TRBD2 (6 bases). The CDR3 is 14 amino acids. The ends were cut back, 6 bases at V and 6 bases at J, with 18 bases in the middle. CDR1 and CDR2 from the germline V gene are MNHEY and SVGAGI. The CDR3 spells CASRIPGPGGEQYF. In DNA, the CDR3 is TGTGCCAGCAGAATACCGGGGCCCGGGGGCGAGCAGTACTTC.

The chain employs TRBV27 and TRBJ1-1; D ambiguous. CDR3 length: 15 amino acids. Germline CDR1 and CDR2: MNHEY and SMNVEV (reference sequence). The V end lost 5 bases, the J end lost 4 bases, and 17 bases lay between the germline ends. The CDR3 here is CASSRRPPSLTEAFF. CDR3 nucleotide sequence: TGTGCCAGCAGTCGCCGGCCCCCTTCCCTCACTGAAGCTTTCTTT.

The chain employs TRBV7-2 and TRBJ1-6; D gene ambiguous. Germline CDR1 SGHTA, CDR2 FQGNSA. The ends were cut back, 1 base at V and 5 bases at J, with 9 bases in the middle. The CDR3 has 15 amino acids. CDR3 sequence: CASSLVRGNNSPLHF. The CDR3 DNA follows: TGTGCCAGCAGCTTAGTCCGTGGGAATAATTCACCCCTCCACTTT.

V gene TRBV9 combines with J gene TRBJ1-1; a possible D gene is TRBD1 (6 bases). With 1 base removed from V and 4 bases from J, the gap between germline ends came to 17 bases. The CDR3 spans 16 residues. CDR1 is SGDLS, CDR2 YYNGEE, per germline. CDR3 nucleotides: TGTGCCAGCAGCGTATCAACAGCAGGGGCTGGCACTGAAGCTTTCTTT. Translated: CASSVSTAGAGTEAFF.

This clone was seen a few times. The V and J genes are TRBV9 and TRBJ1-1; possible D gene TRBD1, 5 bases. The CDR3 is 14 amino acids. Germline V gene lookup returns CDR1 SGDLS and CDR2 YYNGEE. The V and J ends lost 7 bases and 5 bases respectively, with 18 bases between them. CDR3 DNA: TGTGCCAGCGGGAACGGGGGAGAGGGGACTGAAGCTTTCTTT. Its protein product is CASGNGGEGTEAFF. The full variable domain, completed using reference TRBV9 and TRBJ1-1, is DSGVTQTPKHLITATGQRVTLRCSPRSGDLSVYWYQQSLDQGLQFLIQYYNGEERAKGNILERFSAQQFPDLHSELNLSSLELGDSALYFCASGNGGEGTEAFFGQGTRLTVV.

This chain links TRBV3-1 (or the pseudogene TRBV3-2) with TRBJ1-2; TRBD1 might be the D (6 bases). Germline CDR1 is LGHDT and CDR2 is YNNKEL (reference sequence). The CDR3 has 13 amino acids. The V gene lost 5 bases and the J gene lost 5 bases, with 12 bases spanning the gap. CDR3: CASSEQGFYGYTF. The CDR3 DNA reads TGTGCCAGCAGCGAACAGGGTTTTTATGGCTACACCTTC.

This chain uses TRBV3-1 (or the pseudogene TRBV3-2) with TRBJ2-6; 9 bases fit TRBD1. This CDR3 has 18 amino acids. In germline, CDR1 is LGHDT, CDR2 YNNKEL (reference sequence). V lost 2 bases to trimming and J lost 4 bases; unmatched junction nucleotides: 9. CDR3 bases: TGTGCCAGCAGCCAACCGAGACAGGGGGTTGCGGGGGCCAACGTCCTGACTTTC. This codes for CASSQPRQGVAGANVLTF.

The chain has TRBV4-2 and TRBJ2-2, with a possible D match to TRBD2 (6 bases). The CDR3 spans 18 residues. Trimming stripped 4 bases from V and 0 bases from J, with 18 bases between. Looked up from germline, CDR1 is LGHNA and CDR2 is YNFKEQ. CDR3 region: CASSLGLTSFANTGELFF. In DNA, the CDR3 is TGTGCCAGCAGCCTGGGACTCACCTCGTTCGCGAACACCGGGGAGCTGTTTTTT.

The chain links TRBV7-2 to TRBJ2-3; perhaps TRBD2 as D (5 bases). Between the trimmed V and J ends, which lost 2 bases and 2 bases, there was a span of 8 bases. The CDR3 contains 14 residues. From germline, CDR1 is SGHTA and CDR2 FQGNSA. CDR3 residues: CASSLTRDTDTQYF. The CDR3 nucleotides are TGTGCCAGCAGCTTAACGAGGGACACAGATACGCAGTATTTT.

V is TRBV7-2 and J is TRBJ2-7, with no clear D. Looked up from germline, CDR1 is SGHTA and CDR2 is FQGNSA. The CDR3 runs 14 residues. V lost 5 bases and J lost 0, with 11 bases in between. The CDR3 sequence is CASSLVRDSYEQYF. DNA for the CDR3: TGTGCCAGCAGCCTCGTTAGGGACTCCTACGAGCAGTACTTC.